The next 21 T cell receptor beta chains were all read from a single sample in a study of human T cells and chemical hapten exposure. The time point denotes: pre-sensitization, week 0. The treatment: therapeutic diphenylcyclopropenone sensitization with weekly scalp DPC. TCRdb processed the RACE reads anew with MiXCR; each CDR3 protein has one entry. The sample holds tens of thousands of distinct CDR3 sequences, about 9.4% seen once. Sequencing was performed on whole blood, taken in connection with sensitization to the hapten diphenylcyclopropenone (DPC). The receptors derive from a woman in her thirties or forties with alopecia areata. Some clones in this sample may be carry-over from other donors' samples.

The gene calls are TRBV7-2 and TRBJ1-3, with no clear D. Trimming took 4 bases from V and 4 from J, leaving 14 bases between them. CDR1 and CDR2 (germline): SGHTA, FQGNSA. CDR3 length equals 15 residues. The CDR3 DNA is TGTGCCAGCAGCTCGCAGCCAGGTTCAGGAAACACCATATATTTT. Translated, it gives CASSSQPGSGNTIYF.

This clonotype was observed at least ten times. This chain uses TRBV12-3 or TRBV12-4 with TRBJ1-3; D is undetermined. CDR3 length equals 17 residues. The ends were cut back, 7 bases at V and 0 bases at J, with 19 bases in the middle. As DNA, the CDR3 is TGTGCCAGCACCTTCCCCTACCCGGGGATCTCTGGAAACACCATATATTTT. It translates to CASTFPYPGISGNTIYF.

The chain joins TRBV6-1 to TRBJ1-2; D not resolved. V shed 2 bases and J shed 5 bases, with 9 bases lying between them. Germline V lookup: CDR1 MNHNS, CDR2 SASEGT. The CDR3 runs to 13 residues. CDR3 DNA sequence: TGTGCCAGCAGTGAAAAATACCTTTATGGCTACACCTTC. This encodes CASSEKYLYGYTF.

This clonotype was recorded many times. This chain links TRBV6-2 or TRBV6-3 with TRBJ2-1; TRBD2 matches 8 bases. There are 14 residues in the CDR3. Germline trimming cut 7 bases from V and 0 bases from J; bases unmatched to any gene: 2. Germline CDR1 and CDR2: MNHEY and SVGEGT. Written as DNA, the CDR3 is TGTGCCAGCACCGCGGGGGGCTCCTACAATGAGCAGTTCTTC. Its translation is CASTAGGSYNEQFF.

This clonotype was seen at least ten times. The chain links TRBV3-1 to TRBJ2-2; no firm D call. The CDR3 consists of 11 residues. CDR1 is LGHDT, CDR2 YNNKEL, per germline (reference sequence). Trimming pared 4 bases from V and 7 bases from J, leaving 4 bases between. The CDR3 is CASSRVGELFF. The DNA of the CDR3 is TGTGCCAGCAGCCGAGTCGGGGAGCTGTTTTTT.

This chain joins TRBV6-5 and TRBJ1-1; 7 bases map to TRBD1. This CDR3 region has 16 residues. Germline trimming cut 2 bases from V and 4 bases from J; bases unmatched to any gene: 10. Germline assignment: CDR1 MNHEY and CDR2 SVGAGI. The CDR3 DNA reads as TGTGCCAGCAGTTACGGAACCTCAGGGGGTCTCACTGAAGCTTTCTTT. Protein product: CASSYGTSGGLTEAFF.

This clonotype came up many times. The chain combines TRBV2 with TRBJ1-5, with no clear D. The germline V gene encodes CDR1 SNHLY and CDR2 FYNNEI. The V and J ends lost 5 bases and 6 bases respectively, with 11 bases between them. CDR3 size: 13 residues. In DNA, the CDR3 is TGTGCCAGCAGTTCGAGGTTTGGTCAGCCCCAGCATTTT. As protein: CASSSRFGQPQHF.

There are many counts of this clonotype. This chain connects TRBV9 to TRBJ2-7; 11 bases agree with TRBD1. V was clipped by 4 bases and J by 5 bases; unmatched bases: 8. Germline CDR1 and CDR2: SGDLS and YYNGEE. This CDR3 has 15 amino acids. For the CDR3, the DNA is TGTGCCAGCAGCCCTGGGAGGACAGGGGGCGACGAGCAGTACTTC. Amino acid sequence: CASSPGRTGGDEQYF.

The genes are TRBV6-2 or TRBV6-3 and TRBJ2-3; 8 bases match TRBD2. The CDR3 is made up of 14 amino acids. The junction had 5 bases not matched to a gene; V was cut back by 6 bases and J by 3 bases. The germline V gene has CDR1 MNHEY and CDR2 SVGEGT. Written as DNA, the CDR3 is TGTGCCAGCAGCCAGCGGGGGCGAACAGATACGCAGTATTTT. Protein sequence: CASSQRGRTDTQYF.

This clonotype showed up many times. The V call is TRBV9, the J call TRBJ2-2, with D maybe TRBD2 (5 bases). The V end lost 4 bases, the J end lost 1 base, and 11 bases lay between the germline ends. Germline lookup yields CDR1 SGDLS and CDR2 YYNGEE. The CDR3 length is 15 residues. The CDR3 region has the DNA TGTGCCAGCAGCCTAGAGGGCCAGAACACCGGGGAGCTGTTTTTT. The encoded protein is CASSLEGQNTGELFF.

This clonotype was seen repeatedly, ten times or more. Here the CDR3 reads CASSERYSNQPQHF. The CDR3 region has the DNA TGTGCCAGCAGTGAGCGTTATAGCAATCAGCCCCAGCATTTT. The chain joins TRBV2 to TRBJ1-5; D is unclear. The ends were cut back, 3 bases at V and 0 bases at J, with 6 bases in the middle. Germline CDR1 is SNHLY and CDR2 is FYNNEI. The CDR3 spans 14 residues.

This clonotype was seen more than once but under ten times. V gene TRBV3-1 combines with J gene TRBJ1-5; 12 bases are shared with TRBD1. Looked up from germline, CDR1 is LGHDT and CDR2 is YNNKEL (reference sequence). CDR3 size: 16 residues. V lost 4 bases, J lost 4 bases, and 5 bases stayed unmatched. The CDR3 DNA follows: TGTGCCAGCAGCCCGGGGACAGGGGGCGGGAATCAGCCCCAGCATTTT. Translated, it gives CASSPGTGGGNQPQHF.

V gene TRBV7-2 combines with J gene TRBJ1-4, with D possibly TRBD1 on 5 matching bases. Germline CDR1 and CDR2: SGHTA and FQGNSA. CDR3 length equals 14 residues. The ends were cut back, 5 bases at V and 5 bases at J, with 12 bases in the middle. CDR3 residues: CASSPGGKNEKLFF. CDR3 bases: TGTGCCAGCAGCCCCGGGGGGAAGAATGAAAAACTGTTTTTT.

This clonotype was seen at least ten times. The rearrangement uses TRBV4-1 and TRBJ1-2, with 7 positions matching TRBD1. This CDR3 contains 15 residues. CDR1 is MGHRA and CDR2 is YSYEKL in the germline V gene. V lost 1 base to trimming and J lost 3 bases; unmatched junction nucleotides: 5. CDR3 loop: CASSQADREYYGYTF. The CDR3 DNA reads TGCGCCAGCAGCCAAGCCGACAGGGAATACTATGGCTACACCTTC.

This clonotype has only a few counts. The chain links TRBV11-3 to TRBJ2-1; TRBD1 aligns across 11 bases. V shed 5 bases, J shed 3 bases, and the junction held 3 bases outside the gene matches. This CDR3 spans 15 amino acids. Germline V gene sequence: CDR1 SGHNT, CDR2 YENEEA. CDR3 sequence: CASSGQGANYNEQFF. The CDR3, as DNA: TGTGCCAGCAGCGGACAGGGGGCCAACTACAATGAGCAGTTCTTC.

This clonotype appeared many times. The rearrangement links TRBV29-1 to TRBJ1-2, with D possibly being TRBD1 (6 bases). The CDR3 is 12 amino acids. V shed 3 bases and J shed 2 bases, with 7 bases lying between them. The germline V gene has CDR1 SQVTM and CDR2 ANQGSEA. CDR3 in DNA: TGCAGCGTTGAGAGGGGGAACTATGGCTACACCTTC. Translated, it gives CSVERGNYGYTF.

This clonotype came up many times. This CDR3 reads CAWSVQSARNQPQHF. CDR3 nucleotides: TGTGCCTGGAGTGTACAGTCGGCACGCAATCAGCCCCAGCATTTT. The chain links TRBV30 to TRBJ1-5; no firm D call. Deletions cut 0 bases from V and 2 bases from J, with 11 bases between. CDR3 length equals 15 residues. Germline V CDR1 and CDR2: GTSNPN, SVGIG (reference sequence).

This clonotype has at least ten counts. CDR3 sequence reads: CSARNPSGAVIATNEKLFF. DNA for the CDR3: TGCAGTGCCAGAAACCCTTCAGGGGCAGTGATCGCAACTAATGAAAAACTGTTTTTT. This rearrangement joins TRBV20-1 to TRBJ1-4; D might be TRBD1 (6 bases). This CDR3 has 19 amino acids. Trimming removed 6 bases from V and 0 bases from J, with 26 bases in between. CDR1 and CDR2 from the germline V gene are DFQATT and SNEGSKA (reference sequence).

V and J are TRBV20-1 and TRBJ2-3; perhaps TRBD2 as D (7 bases). V dropped 6 bases and J dropped 0 bases, with 19 bases sitting between them. The CDR3 totals 16 residues. CDR1 is DFQATT, CDR2 SNEGSKA, per germline (reference sequence). The CDR3 protein is CSAQEGEGTSTDTQYF. In DNA form, the CDR3 reads TGCAGTGCCCAAGAGGGGGAGGGGACTAGCACAGATACGCAGTATTTT.

This clonotype was recorded at least ten times. The chain couples TRBV12-3 or TRBV12-4 to TRBJ1-5; D is unclear. Trimming left V 3 bases short and J 6 bases short, with 3 bases between. CDR3 size: 11 residues. The CDR3 sequence is CASSFGQPQHF. DNA for the CDR3: TGTGCCAGCAGTTTTGGTCAGCCCCAGCATTTT.

This clonotype was seen many times. The rearrangement joins TRBV11-2 to TRBJ1-5; D gene unclear. The V end was cut by 1 base, the J end by 0 bases, with 10 bases between. The CDR3 is 16 amino acids. In germline, CDR1 is SGHAT, CDR2 FQNNGV. As DNA, the CDR3 is TGTGCCAGCAGCTTAGCTTCGGCAGGTAGCAATCAGCCCCAGCATTTT. Translating it yields CASSLASAGSNQPQHF.